A selection of T cell receptor beta chains follows, all from one sample in a study of blood T cell repertoires in COVID-19. Method: immunoSEQ multiplex PCR; TCRdb's copy keeps in-frame clones and lacks some. The profile shows 150,000 to 200,000 clones, 75% to 90% of them singletons. The sample was peripheral blood. The receptors originated from a human donor with active or convalescent COVID-19. The donor label of this sample is uncertain. Both conserved end residues are trimmed from each CDR3. The order of the fields is V gene, J gene, CDR3 protein.

v_call: TRBV11-3; j_call: TRBJ2-1; cdr3_aa: ASSFGGGVREQF
v_call: TRBV4-3; j_call: TRBJ1-2; cdr3_aa: ASSQDSPGEGGYT
v_call: TRBV4-1; j_call: TRBJ1-1; cdr3_aa: ASILGPGQPMNTEAF
v_call: TRBV28; j_call: TRBJ2-2; cdr3_aa: ASSPGYRPPGELF
v_call: TRBV27; j_call: TRBJ1-6; cdr3_aa: ASSLGATKHSPLH
v_call: TRBV29-1; j_call: TRBJ1-4; cdr3_aa: SVEDIKGPGEKLF
v_call: TRBV24-1; j_call: TRBJ2-5; cdr3_aa: APPRASGRVAETQY
v_call: TRBV3-1/TRBV3-2; j_call: TRBJ2-7; cdr3_aa: ASSQGPGTMLSEQY
v_call: TRBV4-3; j_call: TRBJ2-2; cdr3_aa: ASSQTLNREFRTGELF
v_call: TRBV5-1; j_call: TRBJ2-7; cdr3_aa: ASSTPGAPYEQY
v_call: TRBV27; j_call: TRBJ2-1; cdr3_aa: ASSFQGTSGPNEQF
v_call: TRBV27; j_call: TRBJ2-5; cdr3_aa: ASSSWGSQETQY
v_call: TRBV5-1; j_call: TRBJ2-7; cdr3_aa: ASSTLAGGSSYEQY
v_call: TRBV6-5; j_call: TRBJ1-5; cdr3_aa: ASSYSPTRGEPQH
v_call: TRBV28; j_call: TRBJ1-6; cdr3_aa: ASSLGQLDYNSPLH
v_call: TRBV28; j_call: TRBJ1-3; cdr3_aa: ASSLSRISGNTIY
v_call: TRBV7-3; j_call: TRBJ2-5; cdr3_aa: ASSLIWGRVRETQY
v_call: TRBV7-9; j_call: TRBJ2-3; cdr3_aa: ASSLGLAGPSDTQY
v_call: TRBV6-2/TRBV6-3; j_call: TRBJ1-1; cdr3_aa: ASSDREAF
v_call: TRBV19; j_call: TRBJ1-5; cdr3_aa: ASSKREKHQPQH
v_call: TRBV5-1; j_call: TRBJ1-4; cdr3_aa: ASSLEVARGQNEKLF
v_call: TRBV5-1; j_call: TRBJ2-4; cdr3_aa: ASSLPGQGGAKNIQY
v_call: TRBV5-1; j_call: TRBJ2-3; cdr3_aa: ASSPRGGRDTQY
v_call: TRBV6-5; j_call: TRBJ1-4; cdr3_aa: ASSHDRANEKLF
v_call: TRBV9; j_call: TRBJ1-1; cdr3_aa: ASSADPGLNTEAF
v_call: TRBV11-2; j_call: TRBJ2-3; cdr3_aa: ASSLIRGAQRLDTQY
v_call: TRBV4-2; j_call: TRBJ2-7; cdr3_aa: ASSHMGTSDHEQY
v_call: TRBV5-6; j_call: TRBJ1-3; cdr3_aa: ASSLSGNTIY
v_call: TRBV6-1; j_call: TRBJ1-4; cdr3_aa: ASSEGAGRTEKLF
v_call: TRBV6-5; j_call: TRBJ1-2; cdr3_aa: ASSYRETNYGYT
v_call: TRBV11-3; j_call: TRBJ2-7; cdr3_aa: ASSPGLPSYEQY
v_call: TRBV6-5; j_call: TRBJ1-1; cdr3_aa: ASSLQGADTEAF
v_call: TRBV28; j_call: TRBJ2-1; cdr3_aa: ASIGTSGRAGSYNEQF
v_call: TRBV7-2; j_call: TRBJ2-7; cdr3_aa: ASSYRRGAYEQY
v_call: TRBV5-5; j_call: TRBJ2-2; cdr3_aa: ASSFLPTGGPNTGELF
v_call: TRBV19; j_call: TRBJ1-2; cdr3_aa: ASSTDRNYGYT
v_call: TRBV3-1/TRBV3-2; j_call: TRBJ1-2; cdr3_aa: ASSQARYGYT
v_call: TRBV27; j_call: TRBJ1-3; cdr3_aa: ASRESGAGNTIY
v_call: TRBV28; j_call: TRBJ2-1; cdr3_aa: ASSLPRGNEQF
v_call: TRBV11-2; j_call: TRBJ1-2; cdr3_aa: ASSLDPGSNYGYT
v_call: TRBV6-5; j_call: TRBJ1-1; cdr3_aa: ASSFEGAEAF